These T cell receptor beta chains were read from a single sample in a study of shared clonotypes between healthy human individuals. TCRdb keeps only in-frame clones here, not all; method: immunoSEQ multiplex PCR. The table has roughly 1 million clones, around four fifths seen once; the top ten hold around 1.5%. The sequenced sample was memory CD4+ T cells sorted from blood. These receptors originate from a young man in good health. Both conserved end residues are part of each CDR3. A D gene is named only where the DNA matches it firmly. Clone sizes are given selectively: once, few, many, or a class where the clone is expanded.

CDR3aa	CDR3nt	d_gene	j_gene	abundance	v_gene
CASGLLLGQGASYEQYF	TGTGCTAGTGGTTTGTTGTTGGGACAGGGGGCCTCCTACGAGCAGTACTTC	TRBD1	TRBJ2-7	-	TRBV12-5
CASSPNRGGTHEQFF	TGTGCCAGCAGCCCTAATCGAGGGGGTACACATGAGCAGTTCTTC	-	TRBJ2-1	-	TRBV7-2
CSAWGGSYEQYF	TGCAGCGCCTGGGGCGGGTCCTACGAGCAGTACTTC	-	TRBJ2-7	-	TRBV29-1
CAWSVQDRQDF	TGTGCCTGGAGTGTACAGGACAGGCAGGACTTT	TRBD1	TRBJ1-6	few	TRBV30
CASSLAGGNEQYF	TGTGCCAGCAGCTTAGCGGGGGGAAACGAGCAGTACTTC	-	TRBJ2-7	-	TRBV7-9
CASRAGRGGWETQYF	TGTGCCAGCAGGGCCGGCCGGGGAGGTTGGGAGACCCAGTACTTC	-	TRBJ2-5	-	TRBV7-9
CASSTGQTYQPQHF	TGTGCCAGTAGTACCGGACAGACATATCAGCCCCAGCATTTT	-	TRBJ1-5	-	TRBV19
CASSNGFGREKLFF	TGTGCCAGCAGTAACGGATTCGGTCGTGAAAAACTGTTTTTT	-	TRBJ1-4	-	TRBV28
CSVEGLTEAFF	TGCAGCGTTGAAGGGCTAACTGAAGCTTTCTTT	-	TRBJ1-1	few	TRBV29-1
CASSDNGQGADTQYF	TGTGCCAGCAGTGACAACGGACAGGGGGCAGATACGCAGTATTTT	TRBD1	TRBJ2-3	once	TRBV6-4
CASSKTRDRTLMNTEAFF	TGTGCCAGCAGTAAAACACGGGACAGAACTCTCATGAACACTGAAGCTTTCTTT	TRBD1	TRBJ1-1	-	TRBV28
CASSFYRGETQYF	TGTGCCAGCAGTTTCTACCGGGGGGAGACCCAGTACTTC	-	TRBJ2-5	few	TRBV7-6
CASSLHHQETQYF	TGTGCCAGCAGCCTACACCATCAAGAGACCCAGTACTTC	-	TRBJ2-5	-	TRBV7-2
CASSRITSGSWGFEQYF	TGTGCCAGCAGCCGGATTACTAGCGGGAGCTGGGGGTTCGAGCAGTACTTC	TRBD2	TRBJ2-7	-	TRBV28
CASTQGVQGPQPQHF	TGTGCCAGCACCCAAGGGGTGCAGGGCCCTCAGCCCCAGCATTTT	-	TRBJ1-5	-	TRBV7-8
CAWSVSSLSGNTIYF	TGTGCCTGGAGTGTAAGCAGTCTCTCTGGAAACACCATATATTTT	-	TRBJ1-3	once	TRBV30
CASSQAGTENQPQHF	TGCGCCAGCAGCCAGGCCGGGACGGAGAATCAGCCCCAGCATTTT	-	TRBJ1-5	-	TRBV5-1
CASSLLPLAGDGTDTQYF	TGTGCCAGCTCACTCCTCCCCCTAGCGGGGGATGGGACAGATACGCAGTATTTT	TRBD2	TRBJ2-3	-	TRBV18
CASSLDGGSSMSYEQYF	TGTGCCAGCAGCTTAGACGGTGGTAGCAGTATGTCCTACGAGCAGTACTTC	-	TRBJ2-7	-	TRBV11-3
CASSIIGASNYGYTF	TGTGCCAGTAGTATCATCGGGGCCTCTAACTATGGCTACACCTTC	-	TRBJ1-2	once	TRBV19
CASTHRRATDTQYF	TGTGCCAGCACCCACCGCAGGGCCACAGATACGCAGTATTTT	-	TRBJ2-3	-	TRBV6-6
CASSEGTDYEQYF	TGCGCCAGCAGTGAAGGCACCGACTACGAGCAGTACTTC	-	TRBJ2-7	once	TRBV10-2
CATSSSGQGSHNEQFF	TGTGCCACCAGCAGCTCGGGACAGGGTAGCCACAATGAGCAGTTCTTC	TRBD1	TRBJ2-1	few	TRBV15
CASSVSPQEGGSPLHF	TGTGCCAGCAGCGTATCCCCCCAGGAGGGAGGGTCACCCCTCCACTTT	-	TRBJ1-6	few	TRBV9
CASRPALPDYEQYF	TGTGCCAGCAGGCCAGCCCTACCCGATTACGAGCAGTACTTC	-	TRBJ2-7	-	TRBV2
CASSSGQPNQPQHF	TGTGCCAGCAGCTCGGGACAGCCCAATCAGCCCCAGCATTTT	TRBD1	TRBJ1-5	-	TRBV7-8
CASSVYDSSQSRANVLTF	TGTGCCAGCAGCGTTTACGACAGCTCACAAAGTCGGGCCAACGTCCTGACTTTC	-	TRBJ2-6	-	TRBV7-4
CASSPGRSNEKLFF	TGTGCCAGCTCACCGGGACGGTCTAATGAAAAACTGTTTTTT	-	TRBJ1-4	-	TRBV18
CASSMDVYEQYF	TGTGCCAGCAGTATGGACGTGTACGAGCAGTACTTC	-	TRBJ2-7	-	TRBV2
CASMGKVLFETQYF	TGCGCCAGCATGGGAAAGGTTTTATTTGAGACCCAGTACTTC	-	TRBJ2-5	-	TRBV10-1
CASSLEGGGSYNEQFF	TGCGCCAGCAGCTTGGAAGGCGGGGGTTCCTACAATGAGCAGTTCTTC	TRBD2	TRBJ2-1	-	TRBV5-1
CASSRGTPSNQPQHF	TGTGCCAGCAGCAGAGGGACACCCAGCAATCAGCCCCAGCATTTT	-	TRBJ1-5	-	TRBV7-8
CATSWGRGNTEAFF	TGTGCCACCTCATGGGGCCGGGGGAACACTGAAGCTTTCTTT	-	TRBJ1-1	few	TRBV15
CASSPEATNEKLFF	TGTGCCAGCAGCCCAGAAGCAACTAATGAAAAACTGTTTTTT	-	TRBJ1-4	few	TRBV2
CASSQQTVTEAFF	TGTGCCAGCAGCCAACAAACGGTCACTGAAGCTTTCTTT	-	TRBJ1-1	few	TRBV14
CASGGGQGGDEQYF	TGCGCCAGCGGTGGGGGCCAGGGGGGCGACGAGCAGTACTTC	-	TRBJ2-7	-	TRBV10-2